This is a list of T cell receptor beta chains from one sample in a study of early stage breast cancer tumors. Clones were read by immunoSEQ multiplex PCR, and TCRdb kept only the in-frame ones, dropping some. This table has about 51,000 clones, roughly 73% appearing once. The sample comprised blood. The source is a person aged 35-49 years with breast cancer. The CDR3 runs from the conserved cysteine through the conserved F or W. A D gene is named only where the DNA matches it firmly. Not every row has a clone size; where given, it reads once, few, many or a size class.

cdr3_length clone_size j_call v_call d_call cdr3_nt cdr3_aa
15 . TRBJ2-1 TRBV5-1 TRBD1 TGCGCCAGCAGCCCCCTTCCGGGACAGTACAATGAGCAGTTCTTC CASSPLPGQYNEQFF
18 . TRBJ2-2 TRBV4-2 . TGTGCCAGCAGCCAAGATCCATGGGCCGGAGGGAACACCGGGGAGCTGTTTTTT CASSQDPWAGGNTGELFF
15 few TRBJ1-1 TRBV7-9 . TGTGCCAGCAGCCCACAGAGCGGCGCGAACACTGAAGCTTTCTTT CASSPQSGANTEAFF
18 . TRBJ1-2 TRBV27 . TGTGCCAGCAGTTTCCCAACCCAAGGTATGGGATTAAACTATGGCTACACCTTC CASSFPTQGMGLNYGYTF
17 few TRBJ1-2 TRBV30 . TGTGCCTGGAGTGTGGGGGGTACCTCAATTTTCAACTATGGCTACACCTTC CAWSVGGTSIFNYGYTF
16 . TRBJ1-2 TRBV10-3 . TGTGCCATCAGTGAGGCGTCAGGGAGGGGTAACTATGGCTACACCTTC CAISEASGRGNYGYTF
18 . TRBJ2-6 TRBV11-3 . TGTGCCAGCAGCAAACCTCTGCGGGCTTGGGCTGGGGCCAACGTCCTGACTTTC CASSKPLRAWAGANVLTF
16 . TRBJ1-5 TRBV6-1 TRBD1 TGTGCCAGCAGCGAAAGCGGGACAGGGGGGAATCAGCCCCAGCATTTT CASSESGTGGNQPQHF
15 . TRBJ2-1 TRBV18 . TGTGCCAGCTCACCACCGGCGGGACCGCACAATGAGCAGTTCTTC CASSPPAGPHNEQFF
14 . TRBJ1-2 TRBV7-6 TRBD1 TGTGCCAGCAGCTTAGCAGGACAGGGCGCCGGCTACACCTTC CASSLAGQGAGYTF
14 . TRBJ2-7 TRBV11-2 . TGTGCCAGCAGCCCGCGGGACGGTAACTACGAGCAGTACTTC CASSPRDGNYEQYF
15 . TRBJ1-2 TRBV29-1 . TGCAGCGTTGAAGACAAAGGGTTTGGAGAGGGTGGCTACACCTTC CSVEDKGFGEGGYTF
15 . TRBJ1-1 TRBV14 TRBD1 TGTGCCAGCAGCCCCGGCCGGGACAGGGTCACTGAAGCTTTCTTT CASSPGRDRVTEAFF
18 . TRBJ2-1 TRBV11-3 TRBD1 TGTGCCAGCAGCTTCACAGGGGGGCTTTTACGCGCCGCCCATGAGCAGTTCTTC CASSFTGGLLRAAHEQFF
14 . TRBJ1-3 TRBV28 . TGTGCCAGCAGTTTACGCGGGGCCCGAAACACCATATATTTT CASSLRGARNTIYF
17 . TRBJ2-1 TRBV7-2 TRBD2 TGTGCCAGCAGCTTAAATCTCCTAGCGGGAGGGCTGAATGAGCAGTTCTTC CASSLNLLAGGLNEQFF
13 . TRBJ1-1 TRBV2 . TGTGCCAGCAGGAGGGGGTCGAACACTGAAGCTTTCTTT CASRRGSNTEAFF
18 once TRBJ2-5 TRBV7-9 TRBD2 TGTGCCAGCAGCCCTATCTTGGAGCGGGAGGGCCCTCGGGAGACCCAGTACTTC CASSPILEREGPRETQYF
15 . TRBJ2-6 TRBV30 . TGTGCCTGGAGTGATTTCGGATCTGGGGCCAACGTCCTGACTTTC CAWSDFGSGANVLTF
15 . TRBJ2-1 TRBV5-1 . TGCGCCAGCAGCCGCCGGATCCAACAACAGAATGAGCAGTTCTTC CASSRRIQQQNEQFF
15 . TRBJ2-3 TRBV5-4 . TGTGCCAGCAGCCGGACTCCACAAAGCACAGATACGCAGTATTTT CASSRTPQSTDTQYF
13 . TRBJ2-7 TRBV19 . TGTGCCAGTAGGGACTACGGCTCCTACGAGCAGTACTTC CASRDYGSYEQYF
14 once TRBJ1-1 TRBV11-2 TRBD1 TGTGCCAGCAGCTCACAGGGGGCGCGGACTGAAGCTTTCTTT CASSSQGARTEAFF
15 . TRBJ2-2 TRBV5-1 . TGCGCCAGCACGGTGAGCCCTTCGAACACCGGGGAGCTGTTTTTT CASTVSPSNTGELFF
16 . TRBJ2-1 TRBV5-4 TRBD2 TGTGCCAGCAGCGCACCAACTAGCGGGACATTTGATGAGCAGTTCTTC CASSAPTSGTFDEQFF
13 . TRBJ2-5 TRBV5-1 . TGCGCCAGCAGCTTGGGATACCAAGAGACCCAGTACTTC CASSLGYQETQYF
15 . TRBJ2-1 TRBV19 . TGTGCCAGTAGTATCCGACAGGTCCTAGTGAATGAGCAGTTCTTC CASSIRQVLVNEQFF
12 . TRBJ2-5 TRBV2 . TGTGCTGATTCGGGAGAAGGGGAGACCCAGTACTTC CADSGEGETQYF
13 . TRBJ2-7 TRBV7-8 . TGTGCCAGCAGCTTCCGGGTTTCCTACGAGCAGTACTTC CASSFRVSYEQYF
14 . TRBJ2-7 TRBV27 . TGTGCCAGCAGTTTAATGGGGGGAAGTAACGAGCAGTACTTC CASSLMGGSNEQYF